This T cell receptor (beta chain) was observed in a study of blood T cell repertoires in COVID-19. The CDR3 covers 21 residues. Germline V gene lookup returns CDR1 MGHRA and CDR2 YSYEKL. The V gene end was trimmed by 3 bases and the J gene end by 1 base; junction bases not matched to a gene: 14. Measured with immunoSEQ multiplex PCR; TCRdb has only the in-frame clones, and not every one. The sample contains some 220,000 clones, 65% to 85% of which appear only once. This clonotype originated in a woman in her thirties who had recovered from COVID-19. Sequencing was carried out using peripheral blood. The chain couples TRBV4-1 to TRBJ2-3; 15 bases line up with TRBD2. CDR3 in amino acids: CASSQMGTSGRMGRGTDTQYF. The CDR3 DNA reads as TGCGCCAGCAGCCAGATGGGGACTAGCGGGAGGATGGGACGGGGCACAGATACGCAGTATTTT.